A selection of T cell receptor beta chains follows, all from one sample in a study of cytomegalovirus exposure and HLA in healthy donors. TCRdb's copy holds only in-frame clones and misses some; the assay was immunoSEQ multiplex PCR. There are 140,000 or so clones in the sample; under 90% occur only once, and 2% to 2.5% lies in the top ten. The sequencing sample was made of PBMCs. Source of these receptors: a boy between 2 and 10 years old in good health and CMV-seronegative. CDR3s include the opening cysteine and the closing phenylalanine or tryptophan.

V gene	CDR3 protein
TRBV4-1	CASSQGEGLWAANTGELFF
TRBV6-1	CASSREVIEQFF
TRBV4-1	CASSQDLQGANKADQPQHF
TRBV18	CASSQSQDTADTQYF
TRBV5-4	CASRSSGRATDTQYF
TRBV19	CASSIATGAKYSNQPQHF
TRBV19	CASSSSCCREDTGELFF
TRBV19	CASSILGRAAFGAINEQFF
TRBV4-1	CASSQPIGQLLSYEQYF
TRBV15	CATSRERLAPSYNEQFF
TRBV6-5	CASSRPGTLYEQYF
TRBV18	CASSPFLDRNQPQHF
TRBV19	CASTEGQGRINTGELFF
TRBV11-2	CASSLTEDYGYTF
TRBV7-9	CASSLGTSPLDTQYF
TRBV11-2	CASSQPSGSPYNEQFF
TRBV6-6	CASLSGRGWDTQYF
TRBV7-2	CASSLDMDTEAFF
TRBV7-9	CASSPSETGDYGEQFF
TRBV6-1	CASSEQPARGTGELFF
TRBV6-1	CASSEQRQGFWQPTEAFF
TRBV18	CASSRDSTYEQYF